This is a list of T cell receptor beta chains from one sample in a study of PD-1 blockade in classical Hodgkin lymphoma. Some clones are missing from TCRdb's copy, which holds only in-frame ones; the method was immunoSEQ multiplex PCR. The repertoire holds over 9,000 clones, with about 85% as singletons. The material was peripheral blood mononuclear cells (PBMCs), obtained at baseline. The receptors here all came from a human donor with classical Hodgkin lymphoma. CDR3s include the opening cysteine and the closing phenylalanine or tryptophan. A D gene is named only where the DNA matches it firmly. Only some rows state a clone size, as once, few, many or a class for expanded clones.

TRBJ1-2	TRBD1	14	.	TRBV9	TGTGCCAGCAGCAACCCAGACAGGGGCTATGGCTACACCTTC	CASSNPDRGYGYTF
TRBJ1-3	.	14	.	TRBV11-2	TGTGCCAGCAGCTTAGATTGGTCTGGAAACACCATATATTTT	CASSLDWSGNTIYF
TRBJ2-3	TRBD2	20	.	TRBV4-3	TGCGCCAGCAGCCAAGAGCCCTCAGACTCCGAGCGGGGGACCCAAGATACGCAGTATTTT	CASSQEPSDSERGTQDTQYF
TRBJ1-2	.	15	.	TRBV5-1	TGCGCCAGCAGCTTGTTCCAGGGAAGTAACTATGGCTACACCTTC	CASSLFQGSNYGYTF
TRBJ1-2	TRBD1	17	.	TRBV6-4	TGTGCCAGCAGAGCGTATTCCGGGACAGGGTTAGGCTATGGCTACACCTTC	CASRAYSGTGLGYGYTF
TRBJ2-3	TRBD2	17	.	TRBV5-1	TGCGCCAGCAGCTCCGCAGCGGGGGGATCTAGCACAGATACGCAGTATTTT	CASSSAAGGSSTDTQYF
TRBJ2-3	TRBD2	16	.	TRBV25-1	TGTGCCAGCAGTGAGGGACTAGCGGGGGGCGGGGATACGCAGTATTTT	CASSEGLAGGGDTQYF
TRBJ2-3	.	14	.	TRBV7-8	TGTGCCAGCAGCTTAGGCTACTGGACAGATACGCAGTATTTT	CASSLGYWTDTQYF
TRBJ2-7	TRBD1	16	.	TRBV4-3	TGCGCCAGCAGCCAAGATCTCAGGGGGCTATCCTACGAGCAGTACTTC	CASSQDLRGLSYEQYF
TRBJ1-1	TRBD1	14	.	TRBV7-6	TGTGCCAGCAGCTTAGGACAGGGGAACACTGAAGCTTTCTTT	CASSLGQGNTEAFF
TRBJ1-2	.	16	.	TRBV6-6	TGTGCCAGCAGTCCCCCCCCCTGGCAGACTAACTATGGCTACACCTTC	CASSPPPWQTNYGYTF
TRBJ2-2	.	14	.	TRBV19	TGTGCCAGTATTAAGCAGGGTCTTCCCGGGGAGCTGTTTTTT	CASIKQGLPGELFF
TRBJ2-6	.	15	once	TRBV9	TGTGCCAGCAGCGTAGGGCTCTCTGGGGCCAACGTCCTGACTTTC	CASSVGLSGANVLTF
TRBJ2-7	.	15	.	TRBV9	TGTGCCAGCAGCGGGACCGTAGCTCCTGGCGGCGAGCAGTACTTC	CASSGTVAPGGEQYF
TRBJ1-1	.	16	large	TRBV28	TGTGCCAGCAGTTCCCCACCAAGCAGCCTGAACACTGAAGCTTTCTTT	CASSSPPSSLNTEAFF
TRBJ1-2	.	17	medium-sized	TRBV4-2	TGTGCCAGCAGCCAAGAGGGGGAGGGGGAAGCTTGGTATGGCTACACCTTC	CASSQEGEGEAWYGYTF
TRBJ1-1	TRBD1	16	.	TRBV7-3	TGTGCCAGCAGCTTAGGACTAGGACAGGCAGATAAGGGAGCTTTCTTT	CASSLGLGQADKGAFF
TRBJ2-5	TRBD2	15	.	TRBV6-5	TGTGCCAGCAGCCGTCCCTCCGCGGGAGGGGAGACCCAGTACTTC	CASSRPSAGGETQYF
TRBJ2-1	.	15	.	TRBV4-3	TGCGCCAGCAGCCAAGCAGGGGATGGCGCGAATGAGCAGTTCTTC	CASSQAGDGANEQFF
TRBJ2-3	TRBD1	14	.	TRBV10-3	TGTGCCATCGGCCGGACAGGTGGAAAAGATACGCAGTATTTT	CAIGRTGGKDTQYF
TRBJ2-3	TRBD2	18	.	TRBV10-3	TGTGCCATCAGTGAGGCTAGCGGGGGGCTTCCTAGCACAGATACGCAGTATTTT	CAISEASGGLPSTDTQYF
TRBJ2-7	.	13	.	TRBV18	TGTGCCGCCCCCGCGCTAGCGACGAACGAGCAGTACTTC	CAAPALATNEQYF
TRBJ1-1	.	13	.	TRBV9	TGTGCCAGCAGCGTAGCCCTGAACACTGAAGCTTTCTTT	CASSVALNTEAFF
TRBJ2-2	TRBD2	17	once	TRBV11-2	TGTGCCAGCAGCTCTTGGGATAGCGGGAGTTCCACCGGGGAGCTGTTTTTT	CASSSWDSGSSTGELFF
TRBJ1-3	.	19	.	TRBV6-1	TGTGCCAGCAGTGGTCGGCGGGACCAATGGATTTACTCTGGAAACACCATATATTTT	CASSGRRDQWIYSGNTIYF
TRBJ1-1	.	15	.	TRBV10-3	TGTGCCATCAGTGAAGTAGGGGGGGCGGACACTGAAGCTTTCTTT	CAISEVGGADTEAFF
TRBJ2-7	TRBD1	15	.	TRBV9	TGTGCCAGCAGCGCCTTCGGACAGGGGTGGGGCGAGCAGTACTTC	CASSAFGQGWGEQYF
TRBJ2-5	TRBD2	16	.	TRBV10-1	TGCGCCAGCAGCGACGGGACTAGCGGGAGGGCAGAGACCCAGTACTTC	CASSDGTSGRAETQYF
TRBJ2-2	.	18	.	TRBV7-8	TGTGCCAGCACCCACCCCCACCCATGGCAGACAGCCACCGGGGAGCTGTTTTTT	CASTHPHPWQTATGELFF
TRBJ2-2	TRBD1	17	.	TRBV5-1	TGCGCCAGCAGCTTGAAGGGACAGGGACATAACACCGGGGAGCTGTTTTTT	CASSLKGQGHNTGELFF
TRBJ1-1	.	12	.	TRBV25-1	TGTGCCAGCAGTGACGAGACAGTTGAAGCTTTCTTT	CASSDETVEAFF